This T cell receptor beta chain was sequenced in a study of spatial heterogeneity in lung cancer. Whole-study results and caveats: The number of expanded tumor alpha and beta chains correlated with mutation number.

Germline V gene sequence: CDR1 SQVTM, CDR2 ANQGSEA. Trimming took 4 bases from V and 6 from J, leaving 6 bases between them. This CDR3 has 10 amino acids. As to time point: sample taken at primary tumor resection. Tumor, nontumor lung or frozen PBMC supplied whole RNA that was sequenced unsorted. This clonotype is categorized as large. Its specificity is unknown. TCR cDNA molecules each carried a unique molecular identifier. TCRdb reprocessed the 5' RACE reads with MiXCR, giving one entry per CDR3 protein. The sample has about 10,000 distinct CDR3 sequences; more than 10% are singletons. The chain uses TRBV29-1 and TRBJ1-1; no reliable D call. The TCR sequence derives from a male donor with early-stage non-small cell lung cancer. This material consisted of lung tumor tissue, taken at surgery. Here the CDR3 reads CSVVTPEAFF. DNA of the CDR3: TGCAGCGTTGTTACTCCTGAAGCTTTCTTT.